Below, 17 T cell receptor beta chains from the same sample are listed, as sequenced in a study of technical replicates of blood from several donors. Repertoires were generated with immunoSEQ multiplex PCR, while TCRdb's copy carries only in-frame clones and drops some. The table lists tens of thousands of clones, about 93% of them singletons. The sequenced material came from T cells isolated from PBMCs. These receptors came from a human donor in good health.

The rearrangement uses TRBV28 and TRBJ1-5; 7 bases match TRBD1. Germline V gene lookup returns CDR1 MDHEN and CDR2 SYDVKM. V lost 4 bases to trimming and J lost 0 bases; unmatched junction nucleotides: 18. The CDR3 is made up of 20 amino acids. CDR3 DNA sequence: TGTGCCAGCAGTTCGCTGAAACTCACAGGACAGGCCTATAGCAATCAGCCCCAGCATTTT. Translated, it gives CASSSLKLTGQAYSNQPQHF.

J is TRBJ1-4 and V is TRBV12-2. TRBV12-2 is an annotated pseudogene. CDR3 length equals 15 residues. CDR3 nucleotides: TGTGCAAGTCGCTTAGTTTCGGGGGTAGGTGAAAAACTGTTTTTT. The encoded protein is CASRLVSGVGEKLFF.

The chain combines TRBV6-1 with TRBJ2-7; D may be TRBD2 (5 bases). CDR3 size: 15 residues. Germline V gives CDR1 MNHNS, CDR2 SASEGT. Trimming shortened V by 5 bases and J by 1 base, and 15 bases separated the two germline ends. The chain's CDR3 is CASSLYGDTSYEQYF. Here the CDR3 DNA reads TGTGCCAGCAGTCTATACGGGGATACTTCCTACGAGCAGTACTTC.

The chain employs TRBV5-6 and TRBJ1-1; D not resolved. Germline CDR1 SGHDT, CDR2 YYEEEE. The CDR3 sequence is 13 residues long. V gave up 0 bases and J gave up 5 bases, with 8 bases separating them. CDR3 amino acids: CASSLDIGTEAFF. The CDR3, as DNA: TGTGCCAGCAGCTTGGATATCGGGACTGAAGCTTTCTTT.

The chain has TRBV6-1 and TRBJ1-4; no definite D call. The CDR3 extends over 13 amino acids. Trimming removed 3 bases from V and 5 bases from J, with 7 bases in between. CDR1 is MNHNS and CDR2 is SASEGT in the germline V gene. CDR3 bases: TGTGCCAGCAGTGAGAGGCGGAATGAAAAACTGTTTTTT. Amino acids: CASSERRNEKLFF.

The genes are TRBV7-9 and TRBJ2-3; 9 bases are a match to TRBD2. This CDR3 has 18 amino acids. V was pared by 1 base and J by 4 bases, with 12 bases of the junction left unmatched. Per the germline V gene, CDR1 is SEHNR and CDR2 is FQNEAQ (reference sequence). In nucleotides, the CDR3 is TGTGCCAGCAGCTTAGGTAGTATTAGCGGGAGTCGGCCAGATACGCAGTATTTT. Translation: CASSLGSISGSRPDTQYF. The complete variable domain, with remaining parts taken from reference TRBV7-9 and TRBJ2-3, reads DTGVSQNPRHKITKRGQNVTFRCDPISEHNRLYWYRQTLGQGPEFLTYFQNEAQLEKSRLLSDRFSAERPKGSFSTLEIQRTEQGDSAMYLCASSLGSISGSRPDTQYFGPGTRLTVL.

The CDR3 coding sequence is TGCGCCAGCAGCGCCTCTACGGGGGGCAATCAGCCCCAGCATTTT. Translating gives CASSASTGGNQPQHF. The V gene is TRBV5-1, the J gene TRBJ1-5; TRBD1 might be the D (5 bases). V was pared by 4 bases and J by 2 bases, with 13 bases between. In germline, CDR1 is SGHRS, CDR2 YFSETQ. This CDR3 has 15 amino acids.

This chain links TRBV19 with TRBJ2-7; possibly TRBD1 for D (5 bases). Germline CDR1 LNHDA, CDR2 SQIVND (reference sequence). The CDR3 consists of 14 residues. With 1 base removed from V and 0 bases from J, the gap between germline ends came to 7 bases. This CDR3 is CASSIGTNSYEQYF. The CDR3 DNA sequence: TGTGCCAGTAGTATAGGGACAAACTCCTACGAGCAGTACTTC.

The CDR3 loop is CAISETVGYTF. The DNA for the CDR3 is TGTGCCATCAGTGAGACGGTTGGCTACACCTTC. This rearrangement joins TRBV10-3 to TRBJ1-2; D not resolved. The V end lost 2 bases, the J end lost 7 bases, and 5 bases lay between the germline ends. Germline V gene lookup returns CDR1 ENHRY and CDR2 SYGVKD. The CDR3 is 11 residues long.

The rearrangement uses TRBV5-4 and TRBJ2-1, with 9 bases that match TRBD1. J lost 4 bases, V lost 2 bases, and 4 bases had no gene match. Germline CDR1 SGHNT, CDR2 YYREEE (reference sequence). There are 15 residues in the CDR3. The CDR3 region has the DNA TGTGCCAGCAGCTTTGGGACAGGGTTGTACAATGAGCAGTTCTTC. The encoded protein is CASSFGTGLYNEQFF.

The gene calls are TRBV2 and TRBJ1-1; 8 bases line up with TRBD1. CDR1 is SNHLY, CDR2 FYNNEI, per germline. J lost 5 bases, V lost 6 bases, and 14 bases had no gene match. This CDR3 comprises 16 residues. CDR3 in DNA: TGTGCCAGCAGCGCCCCCCCTACAGGGGGTGAAACTGAAGCTTTCTTT. Translation: CASSAPPTGGETEAFF.

The genes are TRBV6-5 and TRBJ2-7; 11 bases fit TRBD2. The CDR3 extends over 16 amino acids. The V gene's germline CDR1 is MNHEY and CDR2 SVGAGI. Trimming removed 2 bases from V and 4 bases from J; junction bases left unmatched: 7. The CDR3 region is CASSYGLAGGGYEQYF. The CDR3 coding sequence is TGTGCCAGCAGTTACGGGCTAGCGGGAGGAGGTTACGAGCAGTACTTC.

V usage is TRBV2 and J usage is TRBJ1-2; D is perhaps TRBD1 (5 bases). V lost 6 bases and J lost 7, with 18 bases in between. This CDR3 spans 14 amino acids. The germline V gene encodes CDR1 SNHLY and CDR2 FYNNEI. CDR3 coding DNA: TGTGCCAGCAGCCAGGACCGGGGGGGTGGTGGCTACACCTTC. Translation: CASSQDRGGGGYTF.

V usage is TRBV5-3 and J usage is TRBJ2-3, with D perhaps TRBD1 (5 bases). TRBV5-3 counts as an open reading frame of uncertain function. Trimming removed 4 bases at V and 4 bases at J, with 31 bases between. The CDR3 totals 20 residues. CDR3 region: CARSTENRTSRPYSPDTQYF. The CDR3 nucleotides are TGTGCCAGAAGCACCGAGAATAGGACAAGTAGGCCTTATTCACCAGATACGCAGTATTTT.

The chain is built from TRBV7-2 and TRBJ1-5; 11 nucleotides line up with TRBD1. Germline V gene data show CDR1 as SGHTA and CDR2 as FQGNSA. The ends lost 6 bases at V and 3 bases at J; junction bases unmatched: 13. The length of the CDR3 is 18 residues. CDR3 in DNA: TGTGCCAGCAGTCCCGGGACAGGGGGGATTTATCACAATCAGCCCCAGCATTTT. The encoded protein is CASSPGTGGIYHNQPQHF.

This chain uses TRBV19 with TRBJ2-1; 13 bases match TRBD2. The CDR3 has 15 amino acids. The ends lost 7 bases at V and 11 bases at J; junction bases unmatched: 11. The V gene's germline CDR1 is LNHDA and CDR2 SQIVND (reference sequence). CDR3: CASTAPGTSGTKQFF. DNA for the CDR3: TGTGCCAGTACCGCTCCGGGGACTAGCGGGACCAAGCAGTTCTTC.

The rearrangement links TRBV9 to TRBJ2-7, with D tentatively TRBD2 (6 bases). Germline-derived CDR1 and CDR2 are SGDLS and YYNGEE. The CDR3 covers 15 residues. The germline V and J ends were trimmed by 0 bases and 2 bases, with 12 bases remaining between them. This chain's CDR3 is CASSVGASVTYEQYF. CDR3 nucleotides: TGTGCCAGCAGCGTAGGGGCTAGCGTTACCTACGAGCAGTACTTC.